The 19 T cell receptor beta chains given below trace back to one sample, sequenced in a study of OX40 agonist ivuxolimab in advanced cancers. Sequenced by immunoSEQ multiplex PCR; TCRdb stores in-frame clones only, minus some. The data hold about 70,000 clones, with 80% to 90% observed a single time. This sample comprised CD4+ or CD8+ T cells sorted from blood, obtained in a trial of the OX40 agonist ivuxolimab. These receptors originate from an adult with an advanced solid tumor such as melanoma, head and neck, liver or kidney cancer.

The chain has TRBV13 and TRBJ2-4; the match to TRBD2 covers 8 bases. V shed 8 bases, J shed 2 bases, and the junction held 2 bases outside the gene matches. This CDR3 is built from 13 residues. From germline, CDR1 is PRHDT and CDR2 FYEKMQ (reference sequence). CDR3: CASSGGTKNIQYF. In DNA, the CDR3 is TGTGCCAGCTCGGGAGGGACCAAAAACATTCAGTACTTC.

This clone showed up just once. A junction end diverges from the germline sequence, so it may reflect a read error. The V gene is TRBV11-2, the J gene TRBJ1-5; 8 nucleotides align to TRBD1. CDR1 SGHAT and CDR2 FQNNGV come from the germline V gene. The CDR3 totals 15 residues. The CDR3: CASSLRAGGKQPQHF. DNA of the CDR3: TGTGCCAGCAGCTTAAGGGCAGGGGGCAAGCAGCCCCAGCATTTT.

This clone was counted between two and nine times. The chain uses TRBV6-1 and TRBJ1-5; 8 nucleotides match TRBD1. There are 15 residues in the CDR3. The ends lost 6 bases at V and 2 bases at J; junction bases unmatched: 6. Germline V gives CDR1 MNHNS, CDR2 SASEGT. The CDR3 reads CASRTQGAGNQPQHF. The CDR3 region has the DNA TGTGCCAGCAGAACCCAGGGGGCTGGCAATCAGCCCCAGCATTTT.

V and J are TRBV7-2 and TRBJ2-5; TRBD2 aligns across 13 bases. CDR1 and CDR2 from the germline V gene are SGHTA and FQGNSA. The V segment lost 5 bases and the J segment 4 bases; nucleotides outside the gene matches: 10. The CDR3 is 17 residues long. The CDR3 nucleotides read TGTGCCAGCAGCCAACACTCACTAGCGGGGGGGGGAGAGACCCAGTACTTC. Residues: CASSQHSLAGGGETQYF.

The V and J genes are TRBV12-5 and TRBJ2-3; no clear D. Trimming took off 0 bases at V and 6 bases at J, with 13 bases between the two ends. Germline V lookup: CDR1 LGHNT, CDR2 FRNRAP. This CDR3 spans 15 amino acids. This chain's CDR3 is CASGLVAGPADTQYF. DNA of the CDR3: TGTGCTAGTGGTTTGGTGGCTGGTCCAGCGGATACGCAGTATTTT.

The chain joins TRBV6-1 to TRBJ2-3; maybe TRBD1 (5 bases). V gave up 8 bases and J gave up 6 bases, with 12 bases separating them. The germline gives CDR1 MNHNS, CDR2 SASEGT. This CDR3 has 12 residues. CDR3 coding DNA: TGTGCCAGCTCGCACAGGCTGGATACGCAGTATTTT. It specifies CASSHRLDTQYF.

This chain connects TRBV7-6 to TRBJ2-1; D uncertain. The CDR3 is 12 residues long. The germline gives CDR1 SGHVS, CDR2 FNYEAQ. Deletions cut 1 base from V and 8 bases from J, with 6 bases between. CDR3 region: CASSLGDYEQFF. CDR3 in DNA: TGTGCCAGCAGCTTAGGGGATTATGAGCAGTTCTTC.

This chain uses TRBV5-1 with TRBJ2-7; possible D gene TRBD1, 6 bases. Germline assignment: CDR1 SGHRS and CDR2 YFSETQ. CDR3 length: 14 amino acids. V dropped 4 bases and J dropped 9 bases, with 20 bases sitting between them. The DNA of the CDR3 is TGCGCCAGCAGCACCCAGACAGGTCAGGGGTGGCAGTACTTC. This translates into CASSTQTGQGWQYF.

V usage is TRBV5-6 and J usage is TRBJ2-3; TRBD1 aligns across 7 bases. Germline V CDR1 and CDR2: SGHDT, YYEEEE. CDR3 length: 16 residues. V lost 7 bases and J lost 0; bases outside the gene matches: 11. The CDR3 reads CASGPTGTLSTDTQYF. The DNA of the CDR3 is TGTGCCAGCGGTCCGACAGGGACCCTAAGCACAGATACGCAGTATTTT. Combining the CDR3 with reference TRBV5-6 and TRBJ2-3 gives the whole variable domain DAGVTQSPTHLIKTRGQQVTLRCSPKSGHDTVSWYQQALGQGPQFIFQYYEEEERQRGNFPDRFSGHQFPNYSSELNVNALLLGDSALYLCASGPTGTLSTDTQYFGPGTRLTVL.

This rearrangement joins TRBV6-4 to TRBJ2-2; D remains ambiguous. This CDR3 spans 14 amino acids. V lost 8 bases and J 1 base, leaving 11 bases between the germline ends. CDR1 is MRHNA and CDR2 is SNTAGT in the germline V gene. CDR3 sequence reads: CASEFQMNTGELFF. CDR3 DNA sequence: TGTGCCAGCGAGTTCCAGATGAACACCGGGGAGCTGTTTTTT.

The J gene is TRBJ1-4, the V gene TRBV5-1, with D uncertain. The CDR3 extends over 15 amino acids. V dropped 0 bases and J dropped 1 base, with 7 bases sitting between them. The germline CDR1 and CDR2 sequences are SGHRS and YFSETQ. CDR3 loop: CASSLDGVTNEKLFF. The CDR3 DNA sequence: TGCGCCAGCAGCTTGGACGGGGTAACTAATGAAAAACTGTTTTTT.

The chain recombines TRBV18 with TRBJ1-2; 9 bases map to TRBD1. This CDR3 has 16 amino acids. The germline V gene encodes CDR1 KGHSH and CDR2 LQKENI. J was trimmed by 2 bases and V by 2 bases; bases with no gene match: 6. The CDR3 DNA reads TGTGCCAGCTCACCATCGGGACAGGGATACAACTATGGCTACACCTTC. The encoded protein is CASSPSGQGYNYGYTF.

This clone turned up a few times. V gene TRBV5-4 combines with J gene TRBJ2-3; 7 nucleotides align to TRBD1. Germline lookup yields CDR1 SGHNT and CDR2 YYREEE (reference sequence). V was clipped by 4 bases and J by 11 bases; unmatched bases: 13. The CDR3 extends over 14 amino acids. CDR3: CASSVVQGSVGQYF. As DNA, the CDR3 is TGTGCCAGCAGCGTTGTACAGGGGTCGGTTGGGCAGTATTTT.

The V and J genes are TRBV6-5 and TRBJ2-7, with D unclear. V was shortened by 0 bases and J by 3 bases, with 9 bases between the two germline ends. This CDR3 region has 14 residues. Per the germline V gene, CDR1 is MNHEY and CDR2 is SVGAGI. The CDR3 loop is CASSYSRVIYEQYF. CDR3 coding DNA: TGTGCCAGCAGTTACTCTAGGGTGATCTACGAGCAGTACTTC.

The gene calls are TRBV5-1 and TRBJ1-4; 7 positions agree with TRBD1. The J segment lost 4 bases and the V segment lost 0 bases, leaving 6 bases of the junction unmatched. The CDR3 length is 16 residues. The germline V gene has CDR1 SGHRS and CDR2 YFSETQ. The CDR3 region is CASSLAGTANNEKLFF. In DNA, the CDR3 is TGCGCCAGCAGCTTGGCCGGGACAGCCAATAATGAAAAACTGTTTTTT.

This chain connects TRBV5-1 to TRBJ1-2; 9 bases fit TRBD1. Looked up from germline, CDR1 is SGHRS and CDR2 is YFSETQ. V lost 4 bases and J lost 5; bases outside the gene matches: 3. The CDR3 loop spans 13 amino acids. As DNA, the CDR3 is TGCGCCAGCAGCCTCGGGACAGGGTATGGCTACACCTTC. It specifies CASSLGTGYGYTF.

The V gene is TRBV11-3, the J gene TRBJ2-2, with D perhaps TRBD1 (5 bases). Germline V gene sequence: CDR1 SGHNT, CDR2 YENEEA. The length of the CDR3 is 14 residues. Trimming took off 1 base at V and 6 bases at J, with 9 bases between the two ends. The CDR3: CASSLVQGPGELFF. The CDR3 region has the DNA TGTGCCAGCAGCTTAGTTCAGGGTCCCGGGGAGCTGTTTTTT.

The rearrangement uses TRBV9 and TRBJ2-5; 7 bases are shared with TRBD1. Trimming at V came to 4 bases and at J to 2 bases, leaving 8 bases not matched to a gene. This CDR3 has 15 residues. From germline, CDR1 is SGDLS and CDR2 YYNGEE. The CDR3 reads CASSPRDSTQETQYF. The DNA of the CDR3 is TGTGCCAGCAGCCCTCGGGACAGTACGCAAGAGACCCAGTACTTC.

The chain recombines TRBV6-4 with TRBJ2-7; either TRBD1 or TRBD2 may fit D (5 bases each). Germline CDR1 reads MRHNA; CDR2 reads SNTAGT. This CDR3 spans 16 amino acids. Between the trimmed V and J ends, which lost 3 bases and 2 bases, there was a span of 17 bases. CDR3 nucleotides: TGTGCCAGCAGTGAGGGCCCCGGGACGGGCGCCTACGAGCAGTACTTC. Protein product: CASSEGPGTGAYEQYF.